The next 29 T cell receptor beta chains were all read from a single sample in a study of T-cell reconstitution after alpha-beta-depleted transplantation in children. The TCRbeta library incorporated unique molecular identifiers. From the PCR reads, TCRdb called clonotypes with MiXCR, one entry per CDR3 protein. The data contain some 490,000 distinct CDR3 sequences, roughly an eighth of them singletons. The source was PBMCs from the stem cell graft donor, collected from the stem cell graft. These receptors originate from a human donor who donated a stem cell graft to a child with combined immunodeficiency.

This clonotype came up a few times. This chain joins TRBV28 and TRBJ2-5; D uncertain. The germline V gene has CDR1 MDHEN and CDR2 SYDVKM. V was trimmed by 3 bases and J by 2 bases, leaving 19 bases between them. CDR3 length equals 17 residues. CDR3 in amino acids: CASSLSLVSAKQETQYF. The CDR3 DNA sequence: TGTGCCAGCAGTTTGAGTTTGGTGTCAGCCAAACAAGAGACCCAGTACTTC. Full variable domain (remainder filled in from reference TRBV28 and TRBJ2-5): DVKVTQSSRYLVKRTGEKVFLECVQDMDHENMFWYRQDPGLGLRLIYFSYDVKMKEKGDIPEGYSVSREKKERFSLILESASTNQTSMYLCASSLSLVSAKQETQYFGPGTRLLVL.

This clonotype has only a few counts. This rearrangement joins TRBV6-2 or TRBV6-3 to TRBJ2-3; D is ambiguous. Looked up from germline, CDR1 is MNHEY and CDR2 is SVGEGT. This CDR3 is built from 16 residues. V shed 2 bases and J shed 0 bases, with 12 bases lying between them. The CDR3 loop is CASSYPTDGSTDTQYF. In DNA, the CDR3 is TGTGCCAGCAGTTACCCCACTGATGGGAGCACAGATACGCAGTATTTT.

This sequence joins TRBV4-1 and TRBJ2-7; TRBD1 might be the D (6 bases). The CDR3 totals 18 residues. The germline V and J ends were trimmed by 0 bases and 4 bases, with 22 bases remaining between them. Germline CDR1 and CDR2: MGHRA and YSYEKL. CDR3 DNA sequence: TGCGCCAGCAGCCAAGATCGTTGGGTGGCCAGGGGTATTTACGAGCAGTACTTC. Its protein is CASSQDRWVARGIYEQYF.

The rearrangement links TRBV4-3 to TRBJ2-1; possibly TRBD2 for D (6 bases). The CDR3 totals 16 residues. V was cut by 1 base and J by 7 bases, with 17 bases left in between. Germline lookup yields CDR1 LGHNA and CDR2 YSLEER. The CDR3 loop is CASSQGGGTAWNEQFF. CDR3 coding DNA: TGCGCCAGCAGCCAAGGGGGCGGGACCGCCTGGAATGAGCAGTTCTTC.

Comments on this clonotype: One end of the junction varies from germline; a read error may be responsible. The gene calls are TRBV30 and TRBJ1-1; maybe TRBD1 (5 bases). Germline CDR1 GTSNPN, CDR2 SVGIG (reference sequence). There are 12 residues in the CDR3. This CDR3 is CAWSGSGTGLQF. The CDR3 nucleotides read TGTGCCTGGAGTGGTTCGGGGACGGGCCTCCAATTT.

This clonotype was observed at least ten times. The rearrangement joins TRBV5-1 to TRBJ2-1; no clear D gene. The CDR3 has 13 amino acids. Per the germline V gene, CDR1 is SGHRS and CDR2 is YFSETQ. V lost 0 bases and J lost 5, with 6 bases in between. The DNA for the CDR3 is TGCGCCAGCAGCTTGGCTCCCAACAATGAGCAGTTCTTC. This encodes CASSLAPNNEQFF.

On this clonotype: A much larger clone lies one base from this, so it may be a read error. The conserved phenylalanine or tryptophan is not found at the CDR3 terminus, so this likely reflects a read error. The rearrangement uses TRBV3-1 and TRBJ1-6; D is ambiguous. V shed 8 bases and J shed 10 bases, with 18 bases lying between them. The germline CDR1 and CDR2 sequences are LGHDT and YNNKEL (reference sequence). The CDR3 consists of 14 residues. CDR3 loop: CASQPRNAASPLHS. The CDR3 DNA is TGTGCCAGCCAACCCAGGAATGCAGCATCACCCCTCCACTCT.

This clonotype was found many times. This chain connects TRBV12-3 or TRBV12-4 to TRBJ2-4; 7 bases map to TRBD1. V shed 5 bases and J 4 bases; nucleotides not matched to a gene: 11. The CDR3 is made up of 16 amino acids. The CDR3: CASSPPPGTDKNIQYF. Written as DNA, the CDR3 is TGTGCCAGCAGTCCCCCCCCCGGGACAGATAAAAACATTCAGTACTTC.

This clonotype has just a few counts. V and J are TRBV5-6 and TRBJ2-3; D gene unclear. CDR1 SGHDT and CDR2 YYEEEE come from the germline V gene. V lost 0 bases, J lost 1 base, and 9 bases lay in between. The CDR3 is 15 amino acids. The CDR3 DNA is TGTGCCAGCAGCTTGGTATTGCTGGGCACAGATACGCAGTATTTT. Encoded protein: CASSLVLLGTDTQYF.

This clonotype was observed a handful of times. This rearrangement joins TRBV29-1 to TRBJ2-4, with TRBD2 matching 8 bases. The length of the CDR3 is 13 residues. Germline lookup yields CDR1 SQVTM and CDR2 ANQGSEA. Trimming cost V 7 bases and J 7 bases; bases outside gene matches: 9. CDR3 DNA: TGCAGCGCCTTCGGGGGGGGCCCGAACATTCAGTACTTC. Amino acids: CSAFGGGPNIQYF.

This clonotype came up a few times. This chain joins TRBV6-1 and TRBJ2-4, with D perhaps being TRBD1 or TRBD2 (6 bases each). The CDR3 spans 13 residues. The germline CDR1 and CDR2 sequences are MNHNS and SASEGT. The V gene lost 6 bases and the J gene lost 8 bases, with 14 bases spanning the gap. The CDR3 here is CASRDFRGDIQYF. For the CDR3, the DNA is TGTGCCAGCAGGGACTTTAGGGGGGACATTCAGTACTTC.

This clonotype has at least ten counts. This chain uses TRBV12-3 or TRBV12-4 with TRBJ2-3; a weak D match, TRBD2 (6 bases). With 3 bases removed from V and 6 bases from J, the gap between germline ends came to 16 bases. CDR3 size: 15 residues. The CDR3 loop reads CASSFRGTAGDTQYF. The CDR3 coding sequence is TGTGCCAGCAGTTTTAGGGGTACCGCGGGGGATACGCAGTATTTT.

V is TRBV9 and J is TRBJ2-5, with TRBD1 as a possible D gene (6 bases). Trimming left V 4 bases short and J 2 bases short, with 12 bases between. The CDR3 length is 14 residues. Germline loops: CDR1 SGDLS, CDR2 YYNGEE. CDR3 residues: CASSLRGQQETQYF. In DNA, the CDR3 is TGTGCCAGCAGCCTCCGCGGACAGCAAGAGACCCAGTACTTC.

This clonotype was counted only a few times. The V call is TRBV6-2 or TRBV6-3, the J call TRBJ2-1; TRBD1 matches at 8 bases. The CDR3 sequence is 16 residues long. V lost 4 bases to trimming and J lost 4 bases; unmatched junction nucleotides: 9. Per germline, CDR1 MNHEY and CDR2 SVGEGT. Here the CDR3 reads CASSSDRGHLYNEQFF. The CDR3 bases are TGTGCCAGCAGTTCTGACAGGGGACACCTGTACAATGAGCAGTTCTTC.

This clonotype was observed a handful of times. V and J are TRBV6-5 and TRBJ2-3; the D gene is possibly TRBD1 (6 bases). The V end was cut by 2 bases, the J end by 5 bases, with 17 bases between. This CDR3 is 16 amino acids long. From germline, CDR1 is MNHEY and CDR2 SVGAGI. CDR3 sequence: CASSYDGGYRIDTQYF. As DNA, the CDR3 is TGTGCCAGCAGTTACGATGGGGGCTACAGGATAGATACGCAGTATTTT.

This clonotype was observed many times. The J gene is TRBJ2-7, the V gene TRBV12-3 or TRBV12-4; D is ambiguous. V lost 5 bases and J lost 0, with 11 bases in between. The CDR3 extends over 14 amino acids. CDR3 sequence: CASSPVRNSYEQYF. CDR3 in DNA: TGTGCCAGCAGTCCCGTCAGGAACTCCTACGAGCAGTACTTC.

This clonotype was detected ten times or more. This rearrangement joins TRBV25-1 to TRBJ2-1; D call uncertain. Germline lookup yields CDR1 MGHDK and CDR2 SYGVNS. This CDR3 region has 12 residues. Trimming left V 0 bases short and J 7 bases short, with 4 bases between. The CDR3 coding sequence is TGTGCCAGCAGTGAATATACGAATGAGCAGTTCTTC. Translated, it gives CASSEYTNEQFF.

The table lists this clonotype with a few counts. The gene calls are TRBV9 and TRBJ2-5; 8 nucleotides match TRBD2. The CDR3 runs to 16 residues. Germline V lookup: CDR1 SGDLS, CDR2 YYNGEE. The V and J ends lost 0 bases and 5 bases, in that order; junction bases with no gene match: 9. The CDR3 region has the DNA TGTGCCAGCAGCGTAGGTCTCGGGAGGGCCGGTGAGACCCAGTACTTC. This encodes CASSVGLGRAGETQYF.

This clonotype was counted a few times. V and J are TRBV2 and TRBJ2-5; TRBD2 might be the D (5 bases). The CDR3 is 15 amino acids. The V end was cut by 6 bases, the J end by 5 bases, with 19 bases between. The germline V gene has CDR1 SNHLY and CDR2 FYNNEI. The CDR3 sequence: CASRLRAGLWETQYF. The DNA for the CDR3 is TGTGCCAGCAGGCTACGGGCGGGCCTCTGGGAGACCCAGTACTTC.

The rearrangement uses TRBV5-1 and TRBJ2-1; the D gene is possibly TRBD2 (6 bases). From germline, CDR1 is SGHRS and CDR2 YFSETQ. V was shortened by 0 bases and J by 1 base, with 11 bases between the two germline ends. The CDR3 length is 16 residues. The CDR3 DNA is TGCGCCAGCAGCTTGGACCTAGCGTTATCCTACAATGAGCAGTTCTTC. Translated, it gives CASSLDLALSYNEQFF.

The chain joins TRBV29-1 to TRBJ1-5; 8 nucleotides match TRBD1. CDR1 and CDR2 (germline): SQVTM, ANQGSEA. CDR3 size: 14 residues. Unmatched junction bases numbered 9, after V lost 4 bases and J lost 7 bases. The CDR3 nucleotides are TGCAGCGTTGCGGACAGGGCTGAGCGGCAGCCCCAGCATTTT. Translation gives CSVADRAERQPQHF.

This clonotype was recorded many times. V usage is TRBV9 and J usage is TRBJ2-1; D gene unclear. Trimming pared 5 bases from V and 6 bases from J, leaving 12 bases between. In germline, CDR1 is SGDLS, CDR2 YYNGEE. This CDR3 is built from 13 residues. The CDR3 DNA is TGTGCCAGCAGTAGCCGCGGACGCAATGAGCAGTTCTTC. Translated: CASSSRGRNEQFF.

V gene TRBV12-1 combines with J gene TRBJ2-7; TRBD1, the table's D call, lacks a check against the DNA. TRBV12-1 is labeled a pseudogene. The CDR3 is 18 residues long. The CDR3 coding sequence is TGTGCCAGCAGCCCCTCTCCCGCACTAGCGGAGGACTTCTACGAGCAGTACTTC. This encodes CASSPSPALAEDFYEQYF.

This clonotype was found a few times. The rearrangement uses TRBV4-3 and TRBJ2-7; TRBD1 matches at 10 bases. V gave up 0 bases and J gave up 3 bases; unmatched junction bases: 11. The CDR3 runs to 18 residues. Germline V gene sequence: CDR1 LGHNA, CDR2 YSLEER. The CDR3 region has the DNA TGCGCCAGCAGCCAAGATCGAGGGGGACAGGGGAGAAACTACGAGCAGTACTTC. This gives the protein CASSQDRGGQGRNYEQYF.

This clonotype has just a few counts. The chain recombines TRBV12-3 or TRBV12-4 with TRBJ2-2; D is uncertain. The CDR3 consists of 14 residues. The V gene lost 2 bases and the J gene lost 4 bases, with 8 bases spanning the gap. CDR3 sequence: CASSLKGLTGELFF. CDR3 DNA sequence: TGTGCCAGCAGTTTAAAAGGCCTCACCGGGGAGCTGTTTTTT.

At least ten counts were recorded for this clonotype. The chain links TRBV12-3 or TRBV12-4 to TRBJ2-2; 8 bases line up with TRBD2. This CDR3 region has 13 residues. V dropped 8 bases and J dropped 5; count of bases not matched to a gene: 4. This chain's CDR3 is CASSIAGTGELFF. DNA for the CDR3: TGTGCCAGCTCGATAGCGGGAACCGGGGAGCTGTTTTTT.

This rearrangement joins TRBV12-3 or TRBV12-4 to TRBJ2-3, with D unresolved. The CDR3 extends over 16 amino acids. V shed 6 bases and J shed 2 bases, with 18 bases lying between them. CDR3 in amino acids: CASSPYFRALTDTQYF. In DNA form, the CDR3 reads TGTGCCAGCAGCCCATACTTCCGGGCCCTCACAGATACGCAGTATTTT.

The rearrangement links TRBV5-8 to TRBJ2-5; 12 bases line up with TRBD2. Trimming removed 1 base from V and 4 bases from J; junction bases left unmatched: 8. This CDR3 has 17 amino acids. Germline CDR1 reads SGHTS; CDR2 reads YDEGEE. CDR3 sequence: CASSLTSRGLAGETQYF. Here the CDR3 DNA reads TGTGCCAGCAGCTTGACGTCAAGGGGACTAGCGGGAGAGACCCAGTACTTC.

V and J are TRBV29-1 and TRBJ1-1; D may be TRBD1 (5 bases). Germline V gene lookup returns CDR1 SQVTM and CDR2 ANQGSEA. The CDR3 length is 11 residues. V gave up 4 bases and J gave up 11 bases, with 14 bases separating them. CDR3 sequence (DNA): TGCAGCGTTGGGATGACAGCGACCGCTTTCTTT. Its translation is CSVGMTATAFF.